The 13 T cell receptor beta chains reported below all come from one sample, sequenced in a study of shared clonotypes between healthy human individuals. Libraries were prepared by immunoSEQ multiplex PCR; TCRdb keeps only in-frame clonotypes and omits some of them. Among some 2,000,000 clones listed, under 97% were seen once. The sample taken for sequencing was naive CD4+ T cells sorted from blood. The subset denotes: CD45RA+ positively selected. The receptors originated from a man between 18 and 29 years old in good health.

As regards this clone: In the same sample, other DNA sequences code for this CDR3. The rearrangement uses TRBV18 and TRBJ1-1; 10 bases are shared with TRBD1. The CDR3 runs to 13 residues. V lost 5 bases and J lost 5; bases outside the gene matches: 2. The germline CDR1 and CDR2 sequences are KGHSH and LQKENI. The CDR3 loop is CASSLDRGTEAFF. For the CDR3, the DNA is TGTGCCAGCTCATTGGACAGGGGGACTGAAGCTTTCTTT.

The CDR3 here is CASSLTGTQNTGELFF. The DNA for the CDR3 is TGTGCCAGCAGCCTAACCGGGACACAGAACACCGGGGAGCTGTTTTTT. V usage is TRBV13 and J usage is TRBJ2-2, with D perhaps TRBD1 (6 bases). The V end lost 5 bases, the J end lost 1 base, and 14 bases lay between the germline ends. The CDR3 runs to 16 residues. The germline V gene encodes CDR1 PRHDT and CDR2 FYEKMQ (reference sequence).

This chain uses TRBV19 with TRBJ2-3; TRBD1 matches 7 bases. V trimming: 0 bases; J trimming: 2 bases; junction bases outside the gene matches: 8. This CDR3 is built from 17 residues. CDR1 and CDR2 from the germline V gene are LNHDA and SQIVND (reference sequence). CDR3 nucleotides: TGTGCCAGTAGTATAGATCGTTTGGGACAGTCCACAGATACGCAGTATTTT. Translated, it gives CASSIDRLGQSTDTQYF.

The chain is built from TRBV11-2 and TRBJ2-7, with a possible D match to TRBD1 (6 bases). Trimming pared 4 bases from V and 4 bases from J, leaving 23 bases between. Germline V gives CDR1 SGHAT, CDR2 FQNNGV. The CDR3 has 17 amino acids. CDR3 sequence reads: CASSSLQGVARIYEQYF. The CDR3 coding sequence is TGTGCCAGCAGCTCCTTACAGGGAGTTGCGAGGATTTACGAGCAGTACTTC.

This clone was detected once. The chain employs TRBV5-1 and TRBJ2-5, with 9 bases fitting TRBD1. The germline V gene encodes CDR1 SGHRS and CDR2 YFSETQ. The J segment lost 5 bases and the V segment lost 4 bases, leaving 6 bases of the junction unmatched. This CDR3 comprises 14 residues. The CDR3 is CASSLGTGMETQYF. For the CDR3, the DNA is TGCGCCAGCAGCCTAGGGACAGGGATGGAGACCCAGTACTTC. Based on the CDR3 plus reference TRBV5-1 and TRBJ2-5, the full variable domain is KAGVTQTPRYLIKTRGQQVTLSCSPISGHRSVSWYQQTPGQGLQFLFEYFSETQRNKGNFPGRFSGRQFSNSRSEMNVSTLELGDSALYLCASSLGTGMETQYFGPGTRLLVL.

This chain links TRBV30 with TRBJ2-1, with 8 bases that match TRBD1. Germline-derived CDR1 and CDR2 are GTSNPN and SVGIG (reference sequence). This CDR3 is built from 15 residues. V lost 5 bases to trimming and J lost 5 bases; unmatched junction nucleotides: 11. CDR3 DNA: TGTGCCTGGCGTAAGGGGGACAGGCGGAACAATGAGCAGTTCTTC. Its protein is CAWRKGDRRNNEQFF.

This clone was observed a few times. V and J are TRBV19 and TRBJ1-6, with a weak D call TRBD1 (5 bases). Per the germline V gene, CDR1 is LNHDA and CDR2 is SQIVND (reference sequence). Deletions cut 6 bases from V and 10 bases from J, with 13 bases between. The CDR3 consists of 13 residues. This CDR3 reads CASSTGTVSPLHF. The DNA for the CDR3 is TGTGCCAGTAGCACCGGGACGGTATCACCCCTCCACTTT.

This clone showed up just a few times. V usage is TRBV5-5 and J usage is TRBJ2-2; tentatively, D is TRBD1 (6 bases). CDR1 is SGHKS and CDR2 is YYEKEE in the germline V gene (reference sequence). CDR3 length: 14 residues. V lost 0 bases and J lost 4, with 7 bases in between. The CDR3 sequence: CASSLATGTGELFF. For the CDR3, the DNA is TGTGCCAGCAGCTTGGCGACAGGCACCGGGGAGCTGTTTTTT.

This clone was counted a single time. The chain uses TRBV19 and TRBJ1-1; tentative D call: TRBD1 (5 bases). This CDR3 comprises 14 residues. Deletions cut 5 bases from V and 6 bases from J, with 16 bases between. In germline, CDR1 is LNHDA, CDR2 SQIVND (reference sequence). CDR3 loop: CASSPPGRRAEAFF. CDR3 in DNA: TGTGCCAGTAGTCCGCCGGGACGGAGGGCTGAAGCTTTCTTT.

The genes are TRBV28 and TRBJ1-2; the match to TRBD1 covers 9 bases. The CDR3 contains 16 residues. With 5 bases clipped from V and 8 bases from J, the junction kept 15 bases outside the gene matches. Germline CDR1 is MDHEN and CDR2 is SYDVKM. The CDR3 region has the DNA TGTGCCAGCAGTCGGAACAGGGGGCGCCGGATGTGGGGCTACACCTTC. It encodes CASSRNRGRRMWGYTF.

This chain uses TRBV10-3 with TRBJ2-2; TRBD2 agrees at 7 bases. This CDR3 is built from 19 residues. J gave up 1 base and V 2 bases, and 13 bases lay outside the gene matches. Germline-derived CDR1 and CDR2 are ENHRY and SYGVKD. The CDR3 nucleotides are TGTGCCATCAGTGAGCCCAGACGACTAGCTCTCCTGAACACCGGGGAGCTGTTTTTT. Its protein is CAISEPRRLALLNTGELFF.

The gene calls are TRBV28 and TRBJ1-1; 9 bases agree with TRBD1. Germline loops: CDR1 MDHEN, CDR2 SYDVKM. With V trimmed by 5 bases and J by 9 bases, 7 bases remained unmatched. The length of the CDR3 is 13 residues. This CDR3 is CASSPGQGRQAFF. For the CDR3, the DNA is TGTGCCAGCAGTCCCGGACAGGGGAGACAAGCTTTCTTT.

This clone appeared a single time. The chain employs TRBV7-8 and TRBJ1-6; possible D gene TRBD1, 6 bases. V lost 3 bases and J 5 bases, leaving 14 bases between the germline ends. The germline V gene encodes CDR1 SGHVS and CDR2 FQNEAQ. The CDR3 has 16 residues. CDR3 residues: CASSLRGAADNSPLHF. In nucleotides, the CDR3 is TGTGCCAGCAGCTTGCGGGGGGCCGCGGATAATTCACCCCTCCACTTT.